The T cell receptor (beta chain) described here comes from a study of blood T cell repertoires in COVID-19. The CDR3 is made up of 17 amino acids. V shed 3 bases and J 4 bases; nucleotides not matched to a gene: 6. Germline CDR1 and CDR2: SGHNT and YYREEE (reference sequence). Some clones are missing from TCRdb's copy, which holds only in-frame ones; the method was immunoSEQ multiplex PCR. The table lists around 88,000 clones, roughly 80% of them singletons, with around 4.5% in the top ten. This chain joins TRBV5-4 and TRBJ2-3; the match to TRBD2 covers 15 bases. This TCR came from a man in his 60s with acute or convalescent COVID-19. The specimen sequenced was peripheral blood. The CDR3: CASSSGLAGGLSDTQYF. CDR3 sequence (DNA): TGTGCCAGCAGCTCAGGACTAGCGGGGGGGCTGTCAGATACGCAGTATTTT.